This TCR beta chain was identified during a study of T cell clonotyping in hematopoietic cell transplantation. Specified time point: recipient sample about 28 days before transplant, after cytoreduction. Recipient blood drawn about 28 days pretransplant and days 30, 100, 180 after. Sequenced by immunoSEQ multiplex PCR; TCRdb stores in-frame clones only, minus some. This sample has 35,000 to 45,000 clones; 85% to 95% occur once, and the top ten carry around 1.6%. The CDR3 consists of 13 residues. V was clipped by 5 bases and J by 3 bases, with 8 bases between them. The germline V gene encodes CDR1 SEHNR and CDR2 FQNEAQ (reference sequence).

The rearrangement links TRBV7-9 to TRBJ1-5; weak D call: TRBD1 (5 bases). The sequence derives from a man aged 40-55 years with chronic myeloid leukemia. Some clones in this sample may be carry-over from other donors' samples. Specimen: peripheral blood mononuclear cells, collected before stem cell transplant. The CDR3 DNA reads TGTGCCAGCAGCCCTGGGACCAATCAGCCCCAGCATTTT. This encodes CASSPGTNQPQHF. The complete variable domain, with remaining parts taken from reference TRBV7-9 and TRBJ1-5, reads DTGVSQNPRHKITKRGQNVTFRCDPISEHNRLYWYRQTLGQGPEFLTYFQNEAQLEKSRLLSDRFSAERPKGSFSTLEIQRTEQGDSAMYLCASSPGTNQPQHFGDGTRLSIL.